This T cell receptor (beta chain) was profiled in a study of blood T cell repertoires in COVID-19 (dated by TCRdb to about 2020). With respect to the entire study: The collaborator samples originated in the United States, Italy and Spain and spanned the acute and convalescent phases of COVID-19. The material from the prospective study consisted of cDNA or gDNA derived from T cells, B-cell-depleted T cells, or PBMCs. The dataset comprised deeply sampled blood TCRbeta repertoires from subjects exposed to, actively infected with, or recovered from COVID-19. The repertoires were released in a freely available public database meant as a resource for research on the immune response to SARS-CoV-2. The samples were drawn from the first 160 participants of the ongoing ImmuneRACE study and from under 1,500 subjects provided by 6 global collaborators. Sample metadata almost always included a de-identified subject ID, COVID-19 status, age in years and sex. Where HLA class I and class II types were available, the types were taken from metadata supplied by the sample provider, not from assay-based typing.

The immunoSEQ Assay, a bias-controlled multiplex PCR, was used to amplify TCRbeta CDR3 regions from genomic DNA. The authors processed their data as follows. The number of nucleated cells in each sample was estimated from the amplification of reference gene primers within the assay. To quantify the absolute abundance of each unique TCRbeta CDR3 rearrangement, sequence reads were collapsed and filtered. For each sample, productive Simpson clonality was calculated by taking the square root of Simpson's diversity index across productive rearrangements. The table comes from immuneACCESS by way of TCRdb, which keeps in-frame sequences with V and J called. Part of the clones is missing from these tables; in studies checked, under half for an unresolved V gene and the rest for unknown reasons. V, J and clone size derive from that table, while D and trimming were established from the DNA sequence. The sample table records around 190,000 clones; 88% of these occur just once. The top ten clonotypes cover around 9.5% of the sample.

According to the germline V gene, CDR1 reads SGHRS and CDR2 reads YFSETQ. The CDR3 measures 12 amino acids from cysteine to phenylalanine. Just the 36-base CDR3 DNA is kept, in frame starting at base 1. V loses 4 bases of germline sequence and J loses 5 bases, and the interval between the two ends is 7 bases. About this clone itself: Which antigen it targets is not known. Base qualities are not recorded, but no much larger clone differs from it by a single base.

Participants in the prospective study were aged roughly 18 to 89 years, lived in some 24 United States geographic areas, and enrolled through a virtual design. Cohort assignment in the prospective study relied on participant-reported clinical history from a screening survey and a study questionnaire. Recovered participants in ImmuneRACE Cohort 3 were defined by two consecutive negative NP/OP PCR tests, clearance by a healthcare professional, or resolution of symptoms. Each participant in the prospective study had whole blood, serum and a nasopharyngeal or oropharyngeal swab collected by mobile phlebotomists. Over a 2-month period, participants in the prospective study had the option of providing additional blood draws and questionnaires. Before DNA extraction, blood samples from the prospective study were shipped at room temperature or frozen. Here is what the overall study found, with its caveats: Clinical and demographic metadata were provided uncurated, with the amount varying by source and participant.

The specimen sequenced was PBMCs or T cells enriched from blood (not recorded which). The V and J segments used are TRBV5-1 and TRBJ2-1; the D gene cannot be resolved reliably. The TCR was taken from a woman under 30 who had recovered from COVID-19. CDR3 region: CASSPGDNEQFF. The bases are TGCGCCAGCAGCCCCGGTGACAATGAGCAGTTCTTC.